One and the same sample provided the 3 T cell receptor beta chains below, sequenced in a study of Ad26.COV2.S vaccination and SARS-CoV-2 variants. Sequencing used immunoSEQ multiplex PCR; TCRdb keeps in-frame clones, though not all of them. The sample consists of about 97,000 clones, around three quarters of them appearing once. The sample here was peripheral blood, taken after recovery from COVID-19. All receptors come from a human donor who had recovered from COVID-19.

The chain is built from TRBV2 and TRBJ2-1, with D possibly matching TRBD1 (5 bases). There are 15 residues in the CDR3. The V gene lost 4 bases and the J gene lost 0 bases, with 10 bases spanning the gap. Germline CDR1 is SNHLY and CDR2 is FYNNEI. CDR3 sequence (DNA): TGTGCCAGCAGTGCCCGACAGCGCTCCTACAATGAGCAGTTCTTC. The encoded protein is CASSARQRSYNEQFF.

CDR3 residues: CASSQGGGMTAGNTIYF. CDR3 DNA sequence: TGCGCCAGCAGCCAAGGAGGAGGAATGACAGCTGGAAACACCATATATTTT. The J gene is TRBJ1-3, the V gene TRBV4-1; weak D call: TRBD1 (5 bases). CDR1 MGHRA and CDR2 YSYEKL come from the germline V gene. The CDR3 sequence is 17 residues long. The V end lost 1 base, the J end lost 2 bases, and 15 bases lay between the germline ends.

This clone was recorded a few times. The chain carries TRBV7-5 and TRBJ1-6. TRBV7-5 is a pseudogene locus. This CDR3 region has 15 residues. As DNA, the CDR3 is TGTGTCAGAAGCTTCCGGGGTTCCGATAATTCACCCCTCCACTTT. Its protein product is CVRSFRGSDNSPLHF.